The 22 T cell receptor beta chains below all came from one sample that was sequenced in a study of shared clonotypes between healthy human individuals. Here immunoSEQ multiplex PCR was the method, and the copy in TCRdb shows in-frame clones only, minus some. Of some 1 million clones in the sample, roughly 70% were seen once. Sequenced material: memory CD4+ T cells sorted from blood. Subset here: CD45RA-negative fraction. The receptors were sampled from a young man in good health.

CDR3 sequence (DNA): TGTGCCAGCAGCGCGCGGGACAGTTACACCGGGGAGCTGTTTTTT. It codes for CASSARDSYTGELFF. The chain recombines TRBV9 with TRBJ2-2; tentative D call: TRBD1 (7 bases). CDR3 length: 15 residues. Trimming took off 3 bases at V and 3 bases at J, with 12 bases between the two ends. CDR1 is SGDLS, CDR2 YYNGEE, per germline.

Concerning this clone itself: This sample includes further DNA sequences coding for the same CDR3. The J gene is TRBJ1-2, the V gene TRBV10-2; D uncertain. CDR1 WSHSY and CDR2 SAAADI come from the germline V gene. The V and J ends lost 0 bases and 4 bases respectively, with 9 bases between them. This CDR3 region has 14 residues. Here the CDR3 reads CASSESAGPYGYTF. For the CDR3, the DNA is TGCGCCAGCAGTGAGTCGGCAGGACCCTATGGCTACACCTTC.

The chain joins TRBV9 to TRBJ2-3; maybe TRBD1 (5 bases). Trimming cost V 3 bases and J 6 bases, with 17 bases left between them. Germline assignment: CDR1 SGDLS and CDR2 YYNGEE. The CDR3 spans 15 residues. The CDR3 reads CASSEVGLGWDTQYF. The CDR3 DNA reads TGTGCCAGCAGCGAAGTGGGGCTCGGGTGGGATACGCAGTATTTT.

V and J are TRBV5-1 and TRBJ2-3; D may be TRBD1 (6 bases). The CDR3 is made up of 15 amino acids. With 6 bases removed from V and 1 base from J, the gap between germline ends came to 15 bases. Germline V gene sequence: CDR1 SGHRS, CDR2 YFSETQ. CDR3 residues: CASTNRVDGTDTQYF. In nucleotides, the CDR3 is TGCGCCAGCACCAACAGGGTCGACGGCACAGATACGCAGTATTTT.

The chain couples TRBV6-1 to TRBJ2-5; TRBD2 is a possible D gene (5 bases). From germline, CDR1 is MNHNS and CDR2 SASEGT. V was pared by 3 bases and J by 5 bases, with 19 bases between. This CDR3 is 16 amino acids long. The DNA of the CDR3 is TGTGCCAGCAGTGACCGAGGGCATGGGATTTTGGAGACCCAGTACTTC. Translation: CASSDRGHGILETQYF.

The CDR3 nucleotides are TGTGCCAGCAGTTTATGGGTTAAACCCGGGAGCACTGAAGCTTTCTTT. Translation: CASSLWVKPGSTEAFF. The chain joins TRBV28 to TRBJ1-1; no clear D gene. The CDR3 spans 16 residues. Between the trimmed V and J ends, which lost 0 bases and 4 bases, there was a span of 15 bases. Germline CDR1 is MDHEN and CDR2 is SYDVKM.

The CDR3 nucleotides are TGTGCCAGCAGGCGGGGGGAGTACTACGAGCAGTACTTC. Translating gives CASRRGEYYEQYF. The chain carries TRBV6-6 and TRBJ2-7, with 8 bases aligning to TRBD2. V was clipped by 6 bases and J by 3 bases; unmatched bases: 4. Germline V gene data show CDR1 as MNHNY and CDR2 as SVGAGI (reference sequence). The CDR3 spans 13 residues.

This chain connects TRBV9 to TRBJ2-5; D is possibly TRBD1 (5 bases). CDR3 size: 13 residues. Per germline, CDR1 SGDLS and CDR2 YYNGEE. Trimming removed 3 bases from V and 5 bases from J, with 11 bases in between. The CDR3 bases are TGTGCCAGCAGCGAAAGGGGTGTTGAGACCCAGTACTTC. Encoded protein: CASSERGVETQYF.

V gene TRBV2 combines with J gene TRBJ1-1; a possible D gene is TRBD1 (5 bases). CDR3 length: 14 amino acids. Trimming removed 5 bases at V and 4 bases at J, with 14 bases between. Germline values: CDR1 SNHLY, CDR2 FYNNEI. Here the CDR3 DNA reads TGTGCCAGCAGTCTTGTGGGGACGGGCACTGAAGCTTTCTTT. Its translation is CASSLVGTGTEAFF.

The table lists this clone with a few counts. This chain uses TRBV15 with TRBJ2-3; D not certain. Germline CDR1 is LNHNV and CDR2 is YYDKDF (reference sequence). CDR3 length: 12 amino acids. V lost 0 bases and J lost 7, with 5 bases in between. The CDR3 sequence is CATSRDGNTQYF. As DNA, the CDR3 is TGTGCCACCAGCAGAGACGGAAATACGCAGTATTTT. The variable domain in full, completed from reference TRBV15 and TRBJ2-3, reads DAMVIQNPRYQVTQFGKPVTLSCSQTLNHNVMYWYQQKSSQAPKLLFHYYDKDFNNEADTPDNFQSRRPNTSFCFLDIRSPGLGDTAMYLCATSRDGNTQYFGPGTRLTVL.

At least ten counts were recorded for this clone. V gene TRBV19 combines with J gene TRBJ2-1; D might be TRBD1 or TRBD2, each matching 5 bases. This CDR3 has 15 residues. Trimming took 11 bases from V and 2 from J, leaving 19 bases between them. The germline V gene encodes CDR1 LNHDA and CDR2 SQIVND (reference sequence). CDR3 sequence reads: CAVRSGTGTYNEQFF. In nucleotides, the CDR3 is TGTGCCGTACGATCCGGGACGGGTACCTACAATGAGCAGTTCTTC.

Regarding this clone: The same CDR3 can be traced to other DNA sequences in this sample. The chain carries TRBV18 and TRBJ2-5; D ambiguous. This CDR3 has 12 residues. Trimming stripped 6 bases from V and 5 bases from J, with 10 bases between. Germline assignment: CDR1 KGHSH and CDR2 LQKENI. This CDR3 is CASSPSRETQYF. The CDR3 DNA is TGTGCCAGCTCCCCCTCGCGGGAGACCCAGTACTTC.

As to this clone: A much larger clonotype is one base distant, so this may be a read error. The chain joins TRBV7-9 to TRBJ2-5; no firm D call. CDR3 size: 12 residues. The germline V and J ends were trimmed by 2 bases and 4 bases, with 5 bases remaining between them. Germline lookup yields CDR1 SEHNR and CDR2 FQNEAQ (reference sequence). This CDR3 is CASSLSGETQYF. The CDR3 DNA reads as TGTGCCAGCAGCTTATCAGGAGAGACCCAGTACTTC.

About this clone: The same CDR3 is also encoded by other DNA sequences in this sample. V and J are TRBV5-1 and TRBJ2-7; 9 nucleotides line up with TRBD1. The V gene end was trimmed by 4 bases and the J gene end by 2 bases; junction bases not matched to a gene: 7. The germline V gene encodes CDR1 SGHRS and CDR2 YFSETQ. This CDR3 is built from 15 residues. CDR3 loop: CASSLQTGGAYEQYF. The DNA of the CDR3 is TGCGCCAGCAGCCTTCAGACAGGGGGAGCCTACGAGCAGTACTTC. Full variable domain (missing parts from reference TRBV5-1 and TRBJ2-7): KAGVTQTPRYLIKTRGQQVTLSCSPISGHRSVSWYQQTPGQGLQFLFEYFSETQRNKGNFPGRFSGRQFSNSRSEMNVSTLELGDSALYLCASSLQTGGAYEQYFGPGTRLTVT.

The V call is TRBV9, the J call TRBJ1-2; D gene uncertain. The CDR3 spans 15 residues. Germline loops: CDR1 SGDLS, CDR2 YYNGEE. The V gene lost 5 bases and the J gene lost 2 bases, with 16 bases spanning the gap. The CDR3 DNA reads as TGTGCCAGCAGTGGTTACCGGGGTAACAACTATGGCTACACCTTC. Translated: CASSGYRGNNYGYTF.

The chain employs TRBV19 and TRBJ2-1, with 10 bases matching TRBD2. From germline, CDR1 is LNHDA and CDR2 SQIVND (reference sequence). Trimming removed 6 bases from V and 0 bases from J; junction bases left unmatched: 14. The CDR3 spans 19 residues. This CDR3 is CASSRSSGGPTSSYNEQFF. Here the CDR3 DNA reads TGTGCCAGTAGCCGTTCTAGCGGGGGCCCCACTAGCTCCTACAATGAGCAGTTCTTC.

The chain combines TRBV19 with TRBJ1-1; D is unclear. Looked up from germline, CDR1 is LNHDA and CDR2 is SQIVND (reference sequence). The ends were cut back, 5 bases at V and 3 bases at J, with 13 bases in the middle. The length of the CDR3 is 14 residues. The CDR3 sequence is CASSAGHPDTEAFF. The CDR3 nucleotides are TGTGCCAGTAGTGCGGGCCATCCCGACACTGAAGCTTTCTTT.

This chain uses TRBV7-2 with TRBJ2-4; 13 bases match TRBD2. The CDR3 totals 18 residues. The V gene end was trimmed by 2 bases and the J gene end by 7 bases; junction bases not matched to a gene: 11. The germline V gene encodes CDR1 SGHTA and CDR2 FQGNSA. The CDR3 nucleotides read TGTGCCAGCAGCTTATTGGGGGGACTAGCGGGAAGGGATAACATTCAGTACTTC. Encoded protein: CASSLLGGLAGRDNIQYF.

This clone appeared a few times. The V and J genes are TRBV27 and TRBJ2-5; the D gene is possibly TRBD2 (7 bases). Trimming shortened V by 1 base and J by 4 bases, and 13 bases separated the two germline ends. CDR1 is MNHEY and CDR2 is SMNVEV in the germline V gene (reference sequence). The CDR3 runs 15 residues. The CDR3 is CASSLFRGAGETQYF. CDR3 nucleotide sequence: TGTGCCAGCAGTTTATTCCGGGGGGCCGGAGAGACCCAGTACTTC.

The rearrangement joins TRBV6-4 to TRBJ2-1, with D possibly being TRBD1 or TRBD2 (5 bases each). The CDR3 is 14 residues long. Germline V lookup: CDR1 MRHNA, CDR2 SNTAGT. V was shortened by 2 bases and J by 7 bases, with 12 bases between the two germline ends. CDR3 nucleotides: TGTGCCAGCAGTGACGGCCCAGGGAGTAATGAGCAGTTCTTC. Translation: CASSDGPGSNEQFF.

This chain links TRBV5-4 with TRBJ2-3; no clear D gene. V lost 5 bases and J 1 base, leaving 17 bases between the germline ends. Germline-derived CDR1 and CDR2 are SGHNT and YYREEE (reference sequence). There are 16 residues in the CDR3. In DNA form, the CDR3 reads TGTGCCAGCAGTCGAGACTCCTTCGTTGGCACAGATACGCAGTATTTT. Its translation is CASSRDSFVGTDTQYF.

Note on this clone: This CDR3 is also generated by other DNA sequences in the sample. The rearrangement uses TRBV27 and TRBJ2-7; D possibly corresponds to TRBD2 (6 bases). The germline V and J ends were trimmed by 2 bases and 2 bases, with 10 bases remaining between them. CDR3 size: 14 residues. CDR1 MNHEY and CDR2 SMNVEV come from the germline V gene (reference sequence). The CDR3 DNA is TGTGCCAGCAGTTTAGGTACGGGGGCCTACGAGCAGTACTTC. Its protein product is CASSLGTGAYEQYF.